This T cell receptor (beta chain) comes out of a study of radiation and T cells in renal cell carcinoma. Study summary: Nephrectomy followed 15 Gy stereotactic body radiation by 4 weeks.

Method: immunoSEQ multiplex PCR; TCRdb's copy keeps in-frame clones and lacks some. The sample gives roughly 100,000 clones, approximately 86% of which show up once; approximately 8.1% is in the top ten. The CDR3 totals 15 residues. V shed 0 bases and J 0 bases; nucleotides not matched to a gene: 2. CDR1 is SGDLS and CDR2 is YYNGEE in the germline V gene. This sample's time point: baseline pretreatment blood. The treatment was: 15 Gy SBRT to primary tumor, nephrectomy 4 weeks later. This TCR derives from a man between 50 and 59 years old with renal cell carcinoma. J is TRBJ2-7 and V is TRBV9, with 8 bases that match TRBD1. Here the sequenced sample was blood, taken from a patient whose treatment included radiotherapy and nephrectomy. CDR3 amino acids: CASSVGGTGSYEQYF. The CDR3 DNA reads as TGTGCCAGCAGCGTAGGTGGGACAGGCTCCTACGAGCAGTACTTC.